Following are 23 T cell receptor beta chains from one sample sequenced in a study of OX40 agonist ivuxolimab in advanced cancers. The protocol was immunoSEQ multiplex PCR, while the TCRdb copy is restricted to in-frame clones and leaves out a portion. The sample has 65,000 to 80,000 clones; about 88% are singletons. Sequences were derived from CD4+ or CD8+ T cells sorted from blood, sampled in a trial of the OX40 agonist ivuxolimab. These receptors all stem from an adult with an advanced solid tumor such as melanoma, head and neck, liver or kidney cancer.

The chain employs TRBV19 and TRBJ1-1; TRBD1 might be the D (5 bases). The CDR3 totals 14 residues. CDR1 is LNHDA and CDR2 is SQIVND in the germline V gene (reference sequence). The V end lost 9 bases, the J end lost 3 bases, and 17 bases lay between the germline ends. CDR3 sequence: CASHKGIGYTEAFF. The CDR3 nucleotides read TGTGCCAGCCATAAGGGGATAGGGTACACTGAAGCTTTCTTT.

The chain couples TRBV6-6 to TRBJ1-2, with 9 bases fitting TRBD1. CDR1 is MNHNY and CDR2 is SVGAGI in the germline V gene (reference sequence). The CDR3 runs 15 residues. The V and J ends lost 5 bases and 3 bases, in that order; junction bases with no gene match: 7. The CDR3 protein is CASSTPDRGDYGYTF. DNA for the CDR3: TGTGCCAGCAGTACGCCCGACAGGGGGGACTATGGCTACACCTTC.

The DNA for the CDR3 is TGTGCCAGCAGGAACAGGGTGAATAATTCACCCCTCCACTTT. This translates into CASRNRVNNSPLHF. The chain combines TRBV6-5 with TRBJ1-6; TRBD1 is a possible D gene (6 bases). Deletions cut 6 bases from V and 5 bases from J, with 11 bases between. Germline-derived CDR1 and CDR2 are MNHEY and SVGAGI. This CDR3 contains 14 residues.

This clone turned up a few times. The chain recombines TRBV10-1 with TRBJ1-2, with TRBD1 identical over 8 bases. Trimming removed 8 bases from V and 4 bases from J; junction bases left unmatched: 3. The CDR3 is 12 amino acids. Germline-derived CDR1 and CDR2 are WNHNN and SYGVQD (reference sequence). The CDR3 sequence is CASGQGAYGYTF. The CDR3 DNA reads as TGCGCCAGCGGACAGGGCGCCTATGGCTACACCTTC.

This chain connects TRBV19 to TRBJ2-1; 13 bases match TRBD2. CDR3 size: 14 residues. V lost 8 bases, J lost 6 bases, and 4 bases stayed unmatched. Germline V gene sequence: CDR1 LNHDA, CDR2 SQIVND (reference sequence). Written as DNA, the CDR3 is TGTGCCAGTCGGACTAGCGGGAGTGTCAATGAGCAGTTCTTC. Residues: CASRTSGSVNEQFF.

The chain uses TRBV18 and TRBJ1-4; 8 bases agree with TRBD1. The V and J ends lost 3 bases and 8 bases, in that order; junction bases with no gene match: 8. This CDR3 region has 15 residues. Germline CDR1 is KGHSH and CDR2 is LQKENI. This chain's CDR3 is CASSPQDRDSEKLFF. The CDR3 region has the DNA TGTGCCAGCTCACCCCAGGACAGGGACTCGGAAAAACTGTTTTTT.

This rearrangement joins TRBV6-1 to TRBJ1-4, with D unresolved. V lost 3 bases and J lost 7, with 6 bases in between. The germline V gene has CDR1 MNHNS and CDR2 SASEGT. CDR3 length equals 12 residues. The CDR3 spells CASSEVGEKLFF. CDR3 coding DNA: TGTGCCAGCAGTGAGGTCGGTGAAAAACTGTTTTTT.

J is TRBJ2-5 and V is TRBV28; D call uncertain. Trimming cost V 3 bases and J 5 bases, with 7 bases left between them. The length of the CDR3 is 12 residues. CDR1 is MDHEN and CDR2 is SYDVKM in the germline V gene. DNA of the CDR3: TGTGCCAGCAGTTTGTCTGGGGAGACCCAGTACTTC. Amino acid sequence: CASSLSGETQYF.

V and J are TRBV7-9 and TRBJ1-4, with D possibly being TRBD1 (6 bases). Germline V gene lookup returns CDR1 SEHNR and CDR2 FQNEAQ (reference sequence). V dropped 7 bases and J dropped 7 bases, with 28 bases sitting between them. The CDR3 has 18 amino acids. The DNA for the CDR3 is TGTGCCAGCAAGAGGGCAACAAATCAACAGGGTTATGGTGAAAAACTGTTTTTT. It is translated as CASKRATNQQGYGEKLFF.

The CDR3 spells CASSVPPSYEQYF. CDR3 DNA: TGCGCCAGCAGCGTCCCACCCTCCTACGAGCAGTACTTC. The V call is TRBV5-1, the J call TRBJ2-7; no clear D gene. The germline gives CDR1 SGHRS, CDR2 YFSETQ. V lost 4 bases and J lost 0, with 8 bases in between. CDR3 length equals 13 residues.

The chain carries TRBV11-2 and TRBJ2-1; 11 bases fit TRBD2. Germline assignment: CDR1 SGHAT and CDR2 FQNNGV. This CDR3 has 17 amino acids. J gave up 4 bases and V 1 base, and 6 bases lay outside the gene matches. In DNA form, the CDR3 reads TGTGCCAGCAGCTTAGGGGCCGGGACTAGCGGTTACAATGAGCAGTTCTTC. This sequence encodes CASSLGAGTSGYNEQFF.

The chain recombines TRBV14 with TRBJ2-3; TRBD1 might be the D (6 bases). The germline V and J ends were trimmed by 0 bases and 2 bases, with 21 bases remaining between them. In germline, CDR1 is SGHDN, CDR2 FVKESK. The CDR3 totals 19 residues. The CDR3 is CASSQDPFLWGQLTDTQYF. The CDR3 DNA reads as TGTGCCAGCAGCCAAGACCCTTTTCTCTGGGGGCAACTCACAGATACGCAGTATTTT.

The table lists this clone with a count of one. V is TRBV4-3 and J is TRBJ2-1, with 13 positions matching TRBD2. Trimming removed 0 bases from V and 7 bases from J; junction bases left unmatched: 6. From germline, CDR1 is LGHNA and CDR2 YSLEER. The CDR3 extends over 17 amino acids. CDR3 DNA sequence: TGCGCCAGCAGCCAAGATTATGGGACTAGCGGGAAAAATGAGCAGTTCTTC. It encodes CASSQDYGTSGKNEQFF.

The V and J genes are TRBV27 and TRBJ2-7; no firm D call. The CDR3 consists of 14 residues. Germline CDR1 MNHEY, CDR2 SMNVEV (reference sequence). V shed 4 bases and J shed 1 base, with 11 bases lying between them. CDR3 nucleotide sequence: TGTGCCAGCAGTTATAGTGCCAGATCCTACGAGCAGTACTTC. Its protein is CASSYSARSYEQYF.

The chain is built from TRBV7-7 and TRBJ2-1; D tentatively fits TRBD1 or TRBD2 (6 bases each). The CDR3 spans 16 residues. Looked up from germline, CDR1 is SSHAT and CDR2 is FNYEAQ (reference sequence). V was pared by 5 bases and J by 0 bases, with 14 bases between. The CDR3 DNA reads TGTGCCAGCAGCCCTGGAGGGGGAGGCTCCTACAATGAGCAGTTCTTC. Translated: CASSPGGGGSYNEQFF.

The V and J genes are TRBV18 and TRBJ2-5; 7 nucleotides match TRBD1. Trimming removed 0 bases from V and 5 bases from J; junction bases left unmatched: 9. The CDR3 loop spans 16 amino acids. Germline-derived CDR1 and CDR2 are KGHSH and LQKENI. CDR3 nucleotides: TGTGCCAGCTCACCACCCGGCTCAGGGGGTGCTGAGACCCAGTACTTC. It yields the protein CASSPPGSGGAETQYF.

The chain combines TRBV10-3 with TRBJ2-3; D unclear. V shed 6 bases and J shed 0 bases, with 10 bases lying between them. Looked up from germline, CDR1 is ENHRY and CDR2 is SYGVKD. This CDR3 comprises 14 residues. DNA of the CDR3: TGTGCCATCAGCCCCGGGCGAAGCACAGATACGCAGTATTTT. Translation gives CAISPGRSTDTQYF.

The chain has TRBV5-1 and TRBJ2-7; 7 bases match TRBD1. Germline V gene sequence: CDR1 SGHRS, CDR2 YFSETQ. The CDR3 sequence is 15 residues long. Trimming took 0 bases from V and 6 from J; bases not matched to a gene: 9. The CDR3 nucleotides read TGCGCCAGCAGCTTGGGGACAGGTTACCTAGGCGAGCAGTACTTC. Amino acid sequence: CASSLGTGYLGEQYF.

This chain joins TRBV2 and TRBJ2-7; D is unresolved. Trimming removed 4 bases from V and 2 bases from J, with 12 bases in between. This CDR3 has 14 amino acids. Germline CDR1 reads SNHLY; CDR2 reads FYNNEI. CDR3 coding DNA: TGTGCCAGCAGTGTGAACCGCGTTACCTACGAGCAGTACTTC. Translated: CASSVNRVTYEQYF. The entire variable domain, with the rest obtained from reference TRBV2 and TRBJ2-7, is as follows: EPEVTQTPSHQVTQMGQEVILRCVPISNHLYFYWYRQILGQKVEFLVSFYNNEISEKSEIFDDQFSVERPDGSNFTLKIRSTKLEDSAMYFCASSVNRVTYEQYFGPGTRLTVT.

The chain joins TRBV7-9 to TRBJ1-4; D possibly corresponds to TRBD1 (5 bases). Trimming cost V 1 base and J 7 bases, with 10 bases left between them. The CDR3 extends over 14 amino acids. Per the germline V gene, CDR1 is SEHNR and CDR2 is FQNEAQ (reference sequence). The CDR3 sequence is CASSLGQGPEKLFF. In DNA, the CDR3 is TGTGCCAGCAGCTTAGGGCAGGGTCCTGAAAAACTGTTTTTT.

The chain carries TRBV2 and TRBJ2-7; D is perhaps TRBD2 (6 bases). The CDR3 runs 14 residues. The ends were cut back, 3 bases at V and 0 bases at J, with 9 bases in the middle. Germline V lookup: CDR1 SNHLY, CDR2 FYNNEI. The DNA for the CDR3 is TGTGCCAGCAGTGACGGGGGTAGCTCCTACGAGCAGTACTTC. Translated, it gives CASSDGGSSYEQYF.

Here the CDR3 DNA reads TGTGCCAGCAGTTACTCGACTCAGGGAGGAGAGACCCAGTACTTC. This encodes CASSYSTQGGETQYF. V and J are TRBV6-5 and TRBJ2-5; possible D gene TRBD2, 6 bases. Germline V CDR1 and CDR2: MNHEY, SVGAGI. The CDR3 has 15 residues. V lost 0 bases to trimming and J lost 4 bases, with 12 bases between them.

The chain carries TRBV5-6 and TRBJ2-6, with D perhaps given as TRBD1 or TRBD2 (5 bases each). From germline, CDR1 is SGHDT and CDR2 YYEEEE. This CDR3 is 18 amino acids long. Deletions cut 0 bases from V and 1 base from J, with 14 bases between. The DNA for the CDR3 is TGTGCCAGCAGCTTGGTAGGCAGGGAGTGGTCTGGGGCCAACGTCCTGACTTTC. Protein: CASSLVGREWSGANVLTF.